This T cell receptor beta chain was captured in a study of blood T cell repertoires in COVID-19. The CDR3 length is 13 residues. Germline CDR1 is SGHRS and CDR2 is YFSETQ. V was pared by 1 base and J by 5 bases, with 9 bases between. Profiling relied on immunoSEQ multiplex PCR, and the TCRdb table lists in-frame clones only, not all of them. Seen here are a few hundred thousand clones, about 90% observed once, and the top ten hold about 1.7%. Comment on this clone: The sample has other DNA sequences that encode this CDR3 too.

This TCR was sampled from a woman aged 25 to 39 who had recovered from COVID-19. The rearrangement joins TRBV5-1 to TRBJ2-5; no definite D call. The sample was PBMCs or T cells enriched from blood (not recorded which). This CDR3 reads CASSLPRRETQYF. The CDR3 nucleotides are TGCGCCAGCAGCTTGCCCCGGCGGGAGACCCAGTACTTC.